The 16 T cell receptor beta chains reported below all come from one sample, sequenced in a study of response to subunit inactivated influenza vaccine. MiXCR was run by TCRdb on the RT-PCR reads, yielding one entry per CDR3 protein. The sample carries approximately 700,000 distinct CDR3 sequences, more than 11% recorded once. Here the sequenced sample was PBMCs from blood, taken roughly 15 days before vaccination. These receptor sequences come from a man aged 45-65 years who received an inactivated influenza vaccine.

The rearrangement links TRBV28 to TRBJ2-7; 9 nucleotides align to TRBD1. The CDR3 is 14 amino acids. Trimming cost V 6 bases and J 3 bases; bases outside gene matches: 6. The germline gives CDR1 MDHEN, CDR2 SYDVKM. The CDR3 DNA reads as TGTGCCAGCAGGGGGACAGGGAGAGGCTACGAGCAGTACTTC. Residues: CASRGTGRGYEQYF. The full variable domain, in which reference TRBV28 and TRBJ2-7 provide the parts outside the CDR3, is DVKVTQSSRYLVKRTGEKVFLECVQDMDHENMFWYRQDPGLGLRLIYFSYDVKMKEKGDIPEGYSVSREKKERFSLILESASTNQTSMYLCASRGTGRGYEQYFGPGTRLTVT.

The rearrangement joins TRBV20-1 to TRBJ1-6; a weak D match, TRBD1 (5 bases). CDR3 length equals 15 residues. Germline CDR1 is DFQATT and CDR2 is SNEGSKA (reference sequence). The V end lost 6 bases, the J end lost 2 bases, and 14 bases lay between the germline ends. In DNA form, the CDR3 reads TGCAGTGCACGGAGGGACCGCACCTATAATTCACCCCTCCACTTT. It specifies CSARRDRTYNSPLHF.

This chain uses TRBV12-3 or TRBV12-4 with TRBJ2-5; 9 bases map to TRBD2. The CDR3 covers 16 residues. Losses at the gene ends were 3 bases for V and 2 bases for J; bases not matched to a gene: 7. The DNA for the CDR3 is TGTGCCAGCAGTTTCTTCGGCCTAGCGGGGCAAGAGACCCAGTACTTC. Its protein is CASSFFGLAGQETQYF.

This clonotype was seen a few times. The genes are TRBV12-3 or TRBV12-4 and TRBJ2-1; 7 bases align to TRBD1. The trim removed 7 bases at V and 0 bases at J, leaving 18 bases unmatched. This CDR3 contains 19 residues. CDR3 amino acids: CASKGTGQYLNPSYNEQFF. The CDR3 region has the DNA TGTGCCAGCAAAGGTACGGGACAGTACCTCAACCCCTCCTACAATGAGCAGTTCTTC.

The genes are TRBV5-1 and TRBJ2-2; maybe TRBD2 (5 bases). The V gene lost 2 bases and the J gene lost 4 bases, with 12 bases spanning the gap. CDR3 length: 15 amino acids. Germline CDR1 is SGHRS and CDR2 is YFSETQ. CDR3 residues: CASSFGSGGTGELFF. CDR3 in DNA: TGCGCCAGCAGCTTCGGAAGCGGTGGCACCGGGGAGCTGTTTTTT.

This clonotype occurred many times. This chain connects TRBV28 to TRBJ1-6; 8 bases align to TRBD1. V was pared by 2 bases and J by 10 bases, with 10 bases of the junction left unmatched. Per germline, CDR1 MDHEN and CDR2 SYDVKM. This CDR3 is 16 amino acids long. The CDR3 bases are TGTGCCAGCAGTTTAATATCGGACAGGGTTCACTCACCCCTCCACTTT. Amino acid sequence: CASSLISDRVHSPLHF.

This sequence joins TRBV6-2 or TRBV6-3 and TRBJ2-7, with a tentative D call TRBD1 (6 bases). The CDR3 loop spans 12 amino acids. Germline CDR1 is MNHEY and CDR2 is SVGEGT. V was shortened by 7 bases and J by 4 bases, with 11 bases between the two germline ends. The CDR3 is CASNVRGYEQYF. The CDR3 coding sequence is TGTGCCAGCAATGTCAGGGGATACGAGCAGTACTTC.

This clonotype has just a few counts. The chain combines TRBV6-2 or TRBV6-3 with TRBJ2-7; 10 bases map to TRBD2. Looked up from germline, CDR1 is MNHEY and CDR2 is SVGEGT. The CDR3 extends over 15 amino acids. Trimming took 1 base from V and 3 from J; bases not matched to a gene: 3. This chain's CDR3 is CASSYFTSGVYEQYF. CDR3 nucleotides: TGTGCCAGCAGTTACTTCACTAGCGGGGTCTACGAGCAGTACTTC.

This clonotype has just a few counts. V is TRBV7-9 and J is TRBJ2-7; 7 nucleotides agree with TRBD2. J gave up 2 bases and V 7 bases, and 5 bases lay outside the gene matches. The germline V gene encodes CDR1 SEHNR and CDR2 FQNEAQ (reference sequence). The CDR3 extends over 13 amino acids. Written as DNA, the CDR3 is TGTGCCAGCAATTCCGGGAGGACCTACGAGCAGTACTTC. Protein product: CASNSGRTYEQYF.

This clonotype was seen a handful of times. The chain combines TRBV5-1 with TRBJ1-1, with D possibly being TRBD1 (6 bases). The CDR3 covers 15 residues. Germline V lookup: CDR1 SGHRS, CDR2 YFSETQ. Trimming took off 3 bases at V and 3 bases at J, with 15 bases between the two ends. The CDR3 DNA reads TGCGCCAGCAGCTCGGGGGCCCAAGGATACACTGAAGCTTTCTTT. This codes for CASSSGAQGYTEAFF.

The gene calls are TRBV5-6 and TRBJ2-5; TRBD2 matches 9 bases. The junction had 4 bases not matched to a gene; V was cut back by 0 bases and J by 1 base. This CDR3 has 16 residues. Germline V gene sequence: CDR1 SGHDT, CDR2 YYEEEE. In DNA, the CDR3 is TGTGCCAGCAGCTTGGCGACTAGCGGAATCCAAGAGACCCAGTACTTC. Residues: CASSLATSGIQETQYF.

The chain couples TRBV5-1 to TRBJ2-7, with TRBD2 as a possible D gene (6 bases). CDR3 length equals 14 residues. The V end was cut by 3 bases, the J end by 3 bases, with 13 bases between. The germline V gene encodes CDR1 SGHRS and CDR2 YFSETQ. In DNA, the CDR3 is TGCGCCAGCAGCTCATATCCGGGAGACTACGAGCAGTACTTC. It codes for CASSSYPGDYEQYF.

V is TRBV20-1 and J is TRBJ1-1; no reliable D call. Germline V gives CDR1 DFQATT, CDR2 SNEGSKA (reference sequence). CDR3 length equals 13 residues. Trimming removed 2 bases at V and 0 bases at J, with 7 bases between. The DNA of the CDR3 is TGCAGTGCTAGACCGTTGATGAACACTGAAGCTTTCTTT. It yields the protein CSARPLMNTEAFF.

The chain couples TRBV4-1 to TRBJ1-4, with no clear D. The CDR3 runs to 11 residues. V lost 1 base and J lost 11, with 5 bases in between. In germline, CDR1 is MGHRA, CDR2 YSYEKL. The DNA for the CDR3 is TGCGCCAGCAGCCAAGCCACGAAACTGTTTTTT. It yields the protein CASSQATKLFF.

This clonotype has more than one count but fewer than ten. The chain uses TRBV5-1 and TRBJ2-6; the D gene is possibly TRBD2 (7 bases). Germline V gives CDR1 SGHRS, CDR2 YFSETQ. V gave up 0 bases and J gave up 4 bases, with 14 bases separating them. The CDR3 totals 17 residues. In DNA form, the CDR3 reads TGCGCCAGCAGCTTGGAGGCGGGGGCGAGGGGGGCCAACGTCCTGACTTTC. Amino acids: CASSLEAGARGANVLTF.

This clonotype occurred many times. V usage is TRBV4-2 and J usage is TRBJ2-3; D is unclear. Trimming cost V 0 bases and J 5 bases, with 6 bases left between them. The germline gives CDR1 LGHNA, CDR2 YNFKEQ. The CDR3 is 13 amino acids. As DNA, the CDR3 is TGTGCCAGCAGCCAAGAAATTGGAGATACGCAGTATTTT. Translated, it gives CASSQEIGDTQYF.